The next 2 T cell receptor beta chains were all read from a single sample in a study of long-term antiretroviral therapy in people with HIV. At the survey level, the v3.0 immunoSEQ assay was run. Sequencing used immunoSEQ multiplex PCR; TCRdb keeps in-frame clones, though not all of them. Here the sample spans about 19,000 clones, about 89% being singletons. This specimen was unsorted PBMCs, taken 0.5 years after starting antiretroviral therapy. Source of these receptors: a man aged 35 to 55 with HIV.

The chain combines TRBV19 with TRBJ2-2, with D perhaps assigned TRBD1 or TRBD2 (6 bases each). The CDR3 covers 14 residues. Trimming removed 4 bases at V and 4 bases at J, with 10 bases between. CDR1 and CDR2 (germline): LNHDA, SQIVND (reference sequence). The chain's CDR3 is CASSKRGATGELFF. CDR3 sequence (DNA): TGTGCCAGTAGTAAGAGGGGGGCCACCGGGGAGCTGTTTTTT. The complete variable domain, with remaining parts taken from reference TRBV19 and TRBJ2-2, reads DGGITQSPKYLFRKEGQNVTLSCEQNLNHDAMYWYRQDPGQGLRLIYYSQIVNDFQKGDIAEGYSVSREKKESFPLTVTSAQKNPTAFYLCASSKRGATGELFFGEGSRLTVL.

The chain employs TRBV5-8 and TRBJ1-2, with a weak D call TRBD1 (5 bases). The V end lost 6 bases, the J end lost 8 bases, and 20 bases lay between the germline ends. Germline V gives CDR1 SGHTS, CDR2 YDEGEE. This CDR3 contains 14 residues. The CDR3 region is CASIMGRYGGGYTF. The CDR3 DNA follows: TGTGCCAGCATCATGGGCCGCTACGGGGGGGGCTACACCTTC.